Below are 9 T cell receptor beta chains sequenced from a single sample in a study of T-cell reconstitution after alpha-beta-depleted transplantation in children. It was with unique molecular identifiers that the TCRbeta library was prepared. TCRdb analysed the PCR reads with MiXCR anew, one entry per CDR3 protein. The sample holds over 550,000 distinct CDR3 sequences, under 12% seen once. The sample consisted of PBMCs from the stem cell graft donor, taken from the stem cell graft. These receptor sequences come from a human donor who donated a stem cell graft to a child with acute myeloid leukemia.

CDR3 region: CASSPRLAGSSYNEQFF. The CDR3 DNA reads as TGTGCCAGTAGCCCTCGACTAGCGGGGAGCTCCTACAATGAGCAGTTCTTC. V is TRBV19 and J is TRBJ2-1; 11 positions agree with TRBD2. Trimming took 6 bases from V and 0 from J; bases not matched to a gene: 7. The CDR3 length is 17 residues. Germline CDR1 is LNHDA and CDR2 is SQIVND (reference sequence). Full variable domain (missing parts from reference TRBV19 and TRBJ2-1): DGGITQSPKYLFRKEGQNVTLSCEQNLNHDAMYWYRQDPGQGLRLIYYSQIVNDFQKGDIAEGYSVSREKKESFPLTVTSAQKNPTAFYLCASSPRLAGSSYNEQFFGPGTRLTVL.

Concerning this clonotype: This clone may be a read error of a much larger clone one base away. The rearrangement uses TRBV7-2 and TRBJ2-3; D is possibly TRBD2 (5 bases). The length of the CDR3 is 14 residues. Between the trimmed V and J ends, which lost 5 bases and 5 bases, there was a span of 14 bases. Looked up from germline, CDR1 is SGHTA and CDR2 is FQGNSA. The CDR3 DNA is TGTGCCAGCAGCCTACAGACACGGGGAGATACGCAGTATTTT. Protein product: CASSLQTRGDTQYF.

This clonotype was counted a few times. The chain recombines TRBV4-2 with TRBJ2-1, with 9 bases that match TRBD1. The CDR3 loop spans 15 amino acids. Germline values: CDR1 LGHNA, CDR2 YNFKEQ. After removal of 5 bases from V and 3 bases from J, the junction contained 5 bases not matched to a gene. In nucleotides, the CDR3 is TGTGCCAGCAGCTACGGGACAGGGTTCTACAATGAGCAGTTCTTC. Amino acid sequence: CASSYGTGFYNEQFF.

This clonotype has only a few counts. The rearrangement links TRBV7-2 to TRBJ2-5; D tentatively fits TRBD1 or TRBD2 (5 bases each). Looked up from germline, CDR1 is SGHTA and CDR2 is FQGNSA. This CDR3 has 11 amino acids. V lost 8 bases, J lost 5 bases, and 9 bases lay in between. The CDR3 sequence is CASEWGETQYF. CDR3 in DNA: TGTGCCAGCGAATGGGGGGAGACCCAGTACTTC.

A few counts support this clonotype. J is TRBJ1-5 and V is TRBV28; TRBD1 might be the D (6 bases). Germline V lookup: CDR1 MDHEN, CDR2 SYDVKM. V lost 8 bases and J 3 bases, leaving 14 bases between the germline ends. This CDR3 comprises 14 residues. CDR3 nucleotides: TGTGCCAGCTCCTATGGACAGTACAATCAGCCCCAGCATTTT. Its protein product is CASSYGQYNQPQHF. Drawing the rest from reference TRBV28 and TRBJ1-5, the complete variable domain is DVKVTQSSRYLVKRTGEKVFLECVQDMDHENMFWYRQDPGLGLRLIYFSYDVKMKEKGDIPEGYSVSREKKERFSLILESASTNQTSMYLCASSYGQYNQPQHFGDGTRLSIL.

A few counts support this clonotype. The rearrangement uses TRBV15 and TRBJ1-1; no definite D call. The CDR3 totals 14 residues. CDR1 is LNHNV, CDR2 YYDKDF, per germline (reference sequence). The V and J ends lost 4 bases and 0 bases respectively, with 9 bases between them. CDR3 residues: CATSNQYMNTEAFF. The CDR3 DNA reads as TGTGCCACCAGCAATCAATATATGAACACTGAAGCTTTCTTT. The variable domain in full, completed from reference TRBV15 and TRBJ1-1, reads DAMVIQNPRYQVTQFGKPVTLSCSQTLNHNVMYWYQQKSSQAPKLLFHYYDKDFNNEADTPDNFQSRRPNTSFCFLDIRSPGLGDTAMYLCATSNQYMNTEAFFGQGTRLTVV.

CDR3 in amino acids: CASSYSTDRVKMNTEAFF. The CDR3 DNA reads TGTGCCAGCAGTTACTCAACGGACAGGGTCAAGATGAACACTGAAGCTTTCTTT. The chain employs TRBV6-5 and TRBJ1-1; the match to TRBD1 covers 8 bases. CDR3 size: 18 residues. Germline lookup yields CDR1 MNHEY and CDR2 SVGAGI. Germline trimming cut 0 bases from V and 0 bases from J; bases unmatched to any gene: 9.

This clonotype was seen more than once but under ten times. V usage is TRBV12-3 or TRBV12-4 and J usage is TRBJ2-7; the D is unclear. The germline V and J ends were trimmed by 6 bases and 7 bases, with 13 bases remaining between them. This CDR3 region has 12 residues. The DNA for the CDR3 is TGTGCCAGCAGCTATGTAGGGCGGGAGCAGTACTTC. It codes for CASSYVGREQYF.

In DNA form, the CDR3 reads TGTGCCAGCAGCTTTGAAACCTCCTACAATGAGCAGTTCTTC. Its translation: CASSFETSYNEQFF. V usage is TRBV5-5 and J usage is TRBJ2-1; D is uncertain. There are 14 residues in the CDR3. CDR1 is SGHKS and CDR2 is YYEKEE in the germline V gene (reference sequence). Trimming removed 2 bases at V and 0 bases at J, with 6 bases between.